This T cell receptor (beta chain) was sequenced for a study of technical replicates of blood from a few donors. The V segment lost 5 bases and the J segment 7 bases; nucleotides outside the gene matches: 8. CDR1 is SNHLY, CDR2 FYNNEI, per germline. This CDR3 contains 14 residues. Method: immunoSEQ multiplex PCR; TCRdb's copy keeps in-frame clones and lacks some. Here the sample spans under 90,000 clones, roughly 94% being singletons. Sequencing was performed on T cells isolated from PBMCs. V gene TRBV2 combines with J gene TRBJ1-5, with 7 bases that match TRBD1. This clonotype was obtained from a human donor in good health. The CDR3 spells CASSSDRAGQPQHF. The CDR3 DNA sequence: TGTGCCAGCAGTTCTGACAGGGCTGGACAGCCCCAGCATTTT.